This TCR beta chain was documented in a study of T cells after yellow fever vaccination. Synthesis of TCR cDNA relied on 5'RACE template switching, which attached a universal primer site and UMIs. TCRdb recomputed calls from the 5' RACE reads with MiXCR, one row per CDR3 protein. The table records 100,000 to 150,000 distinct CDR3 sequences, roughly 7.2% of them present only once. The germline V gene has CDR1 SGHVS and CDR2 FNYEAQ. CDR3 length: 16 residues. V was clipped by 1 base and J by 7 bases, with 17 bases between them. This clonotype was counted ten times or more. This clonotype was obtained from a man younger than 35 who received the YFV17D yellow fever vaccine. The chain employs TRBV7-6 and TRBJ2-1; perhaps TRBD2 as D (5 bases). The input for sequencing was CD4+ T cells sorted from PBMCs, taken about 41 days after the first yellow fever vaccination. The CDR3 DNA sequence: TGTGCCAGCAGCTTAGGGTCGACTCCCGGGGAGAATGAGCAGTTCTTC. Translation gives CASSLGSTPGENEQFF.